The 16 T cell receptor beta chains listed next were all sequenced from one sample in a study of cytomegalovirus exposure and HLA in healthy donors. PCR amplification relied on 60 Vbeta primers (plus 13 Jbeta primers). Using immunoSEQ multiplex PCR, the repertoire was profiled, and TCRdb retains in-frame clones only, with some absent. The top ten clones hold just under 2.5% of a sample with almost 85,000 clones, 78% of them seen once. Sequencing used PBMCs. The origin of the receptors is a male donor in good health and CMV-seropositive.

The chain is built from TRBV9 and TRBJ2-1, with TRBD2 identical over 7 bases. CDR3 length: 15 residues. The germline V gene encodes CDR1 SGDLS and CDR2 YYNGEE. V lost 6 bases, J lost 0 bases, and 6 bases stayed unmatched. For the CDR3, the DNA is TGTGCCAGCACCTCGGGCGGGAGCTCCTACAATGAGCAGTTCTTC. Its translation is CASTSGGSSYNEQFF. Complete variable domain (other parts from reference TRBV9 and TRBJ2-1): DSGVTQTPKHLITATGQRVTLRCSPRSGDLSVYWYQQSLDQGLQFLIQYYNGEERAKGNILERFSAQQFPDLHSELNLSSLELGDSALYFCASTSGGSSYNEQFFGPGTRLTVL.

J is TRBJ2-2 and V is TRBV5-1; 8 bases line up with TRBD1. The CDR3 totals 16 residues. CDR1 SGHRS and CDR2 YFSETQ come from the germline V gene. V was clipped by 5 bases and J by 1 base; unmatched bases: 7. The CDR3 region has the DNA TGCGCCAGCAGTCCCAGGGGGCCTATGAACACCGGGGAGCTGTTTTTT. It encodes CASSPRGPMNTGELFF.

The chain links TRBV2 to TRBJ2-1, with 14 bases matching TRBD2. J gave up 0 bases and V 10 bases, and 8 bases lay outside the gene matches. CDR3 length: 17 residues. Germline-derived CDR1 and CDR2 are SNHLY and FYNNEI. CDR3 DNA: TGTGCCAACCCGACTAGCGGGAGGGGGAGCTCCTACAATGAGCAGTTCTTC. Amino acids: CANPTSGRGSSYNEQFF. Variable domain in full (rest from reference TRBV2 and TRBJ2-1): EPEVTQTPSHQVTQMGQEVILRCVPISNHLYFYWYRQILGQKVEFLVSFYNNEISEKSEIFDDQFSVERPDGSNFTLKIRSTKLEDSAMYFCANPTSGRGSSYNEQFFGPGTRLTVL.

The chain carries TRBV5-1 and TRBJ2-7; 13 nucleotides agree with TRBD2. This CDR3 contains 23 residues. Germline lookup yields CDR1 SGHRS and CDR2 YFSETQ. The junction had 24 bases not matched to a gene; V was cut back by 0 bases and J by 3 bases. Here the CDR3 DNA reads TGCGCCAGCAGCTTGGAGCCCGGACTAGCGGGAGCTCGAGGTCCCCACAAATACTACGAGCAGTACTTC. The encoded protein is CASSLEPGLAGARGPHKYYEQYF.

The J gene is TRBJ1-2, the V gene TRBV28, with TRBD1 as a possible D gene (5 bases). V lost 8 bases and J 7 bases, leaving 14 bases between the germline ends. The CDR3 loop spans 12 amino acids. The germline V gene encodes CDR1 MDHEN and CDR2 SYDVKM. CDR3 loop: CASGQGVGGYTF. CDR3 DNA: TGTGCCAGCGGTCAGGGCGTTGGTGGCTACACCTTC.

This clone was seen only a few times. The J gene is TRBJ1-2, the V gene TRBV2, with 9 positions matching TRBD1. After removal of 2 bases from V and 2 bases from J, the junction contained 6 bases not matched to a gene. The CDR3 covers 16 residues. Germline V lookup: CDR1 SNHLY, CDR2 FYNNEI. The CDR3 DNA is TGTGCCAGCAGTGAAAAAAAGGGACAGGGAAACTATGGCTACACCTTC. Translation: CASSEKKGQGNYGYTF.

The CDR3 loop is CASSRLRVDGEQYF. DNA for the CDR3: TGTGCCAGCAGCCGGTTGAGGGTGGATGGCGAGCAGTACTTC. The chain combines TRBV9 with TRBJ2-7; weak D call: TRBD2 (5 bases). The V gene's germline CDR1 is SGDLS and CDR2 YYNGEE. The CDR3 is made up of 14 amino acids. Trimming removed 4 bases at V and 6 bases at J, with 17 bases between.

This chain connects TRBV5-6 to TRBJ1-2, with D uncertain. The CDR3 is made up of 14 amino acids. V was trimmed by 0 bases and J by 5 bases, leaving 11 bases between them. Per germline, CDR1 SGHDT and CDR2 YYEEEE. CDR3 sequence (DNA): TGTGCCAGCAGCTTGGGTGAGGCGGAGTATGGCTACACCTTC. It yields the protein CASSLGEAEYGYTF.

The chain uses TRBV6-5 and TRBJ1-1; tentatively, D is TRBD1 (5 bases). Germline values: CDR1 MNHEY, CDR2 SVGAGI. The CDR3 is made up of 15 amino acids. Trimming left V 3 bases short and J 1 base short, with 12 bases between. CDR3 region: CASSYRPTANTEAFF. The CDR3 DNA follows: TGTGCCAGCAGTTATCGCCCGACAGCGAACACTGAAGCTTTCTTT.

The V gene is TRBV6-6, the J gene TRBJ2-3; 7 bases are shared with TRBD2. The CDR3 has 16 residues. Per germline, CDR1 MNHNY and CDR2 SVGAGI (reference sequence). The junction had 3 bases not matched to a gene; V was cut back by 0 bases and J by 0 bases. CDR3 in DNA: TGTGCCAGCAGTTACTCGACTAGCCGCAGCACAGATACGCAGTATTTT. Its protein is CASSYSTSRSTDTQYF.

This chain uses TRBV19 with TRBJ2-2, with 8 bases lining up with TRBD1. The V segment lost 3 bases and the J segment 3 bases; nucleotides outside the gene matches: 6. CDR1 LNHDA and CDR2 SQIVND come from the germline V gene (reference sequence). This CDR3 is built from 16 residues. Written as DNA, the CDR3 is TGTGCCAGTAGTATGGCCCCAGGGGGCTACACCGGGGAGCTGTTTTTT. This sequence encodes CASSMAPGGYTGELFF.

The J gene is TRBJ1-1, the V gene TRBV18; no reliable D call. This CDR3 is built from 14 residues. The V end lost 1 base, the J end lost 6 bases, and 12 bases lay between the germline ends. Germline CDR1 KGHSH, CDR2 LQKENI. CDR3 residues: CASSPLPAGAEAFF. CDR3 nucleotide sequence: TGTGCCAGCTCACCACTGCCCGCGGGTGCTGAAGCTTTCTTT.

This clone was found once. The chain uses TRBV14 and TRBJ2-7, with 10 bases matching TRBD2. This CDR3 has 14 amino acids. V dropped 4 bases and J dropped 5; count of bases not matched to a gene: 5. Germline V lookup: CDR1 SGHDN, CDR2 FVKESK. As DNA, the CDR3 is TGTGCCAGCAGCCTTTATACTAGCGGGAACGAGCAGTACTTC. Amino acids: CASSLYTSGNEQYF.

J is TRBJ1-2 and V is TRBV5-1; 7 nucleotides line up with TRBD1. The CDR3 is 15 amino acids. Germline CDR1 SGHRS, CDR2 YFSETQ. Trimming at V came to 4 bases and at J to 4 bases, leaving 10 bases not matched to a gene. The CDR3 DNA reads as TGCGCCAGCAGCCCAAGCGGACAGGCCCCCTATGGCTACACCTTC. It encodes CASSPSGQAPYGYTF. The full variable domain, rest sourced from reference TRBV5-1 and TRBJ1-2, is KAGVTQTPRYLIKTRGQQVTLSCSPISGHRSVSWYQQTPGQGLQFLFEYFSETQRNKGNFPGRFSGRQFSNSRSEMNVSTLELGDSALYLCASSPSGQAPYGYTFGSGTRLTVV.

This clone was seen only once. The rearrangement links TRBV7-2 to TRBJ2-1; the match to TRBD1 covers 8 bases. With 4 bases clipped from V and 6 bases from J, the junction kept 2 bases outside the gene matches. The germline gives CDR1 SGHTA, CDR2 FQGNSA. CDR3 length equals 13 residues. CDR3 nucleotides: TGTGCCAGCAGCTCCGGACAGGGCAATGAGCAGTTCTTC. It is translated as CASSSGQGNEQFF.

This chain uses TRBV4-2 with TRBJ2-7, with TRBD1 matching over 8 bases. The J segment lost 3 bases and the V segment lost 0 bases, leaving 7 bases of the junction unmatched. The germline CDR1 and CDR2 sequences are LGHNA and YNFKEQ. This CDR3 spans 16 amino acids. The CDR3 spells CASSQDRGTGGYEQYF. CDR3 DNA sequence: TGTGCCAGCAGCCAAGACCGTGGGACAGGTGGCTACGAGCAGTACTTC.